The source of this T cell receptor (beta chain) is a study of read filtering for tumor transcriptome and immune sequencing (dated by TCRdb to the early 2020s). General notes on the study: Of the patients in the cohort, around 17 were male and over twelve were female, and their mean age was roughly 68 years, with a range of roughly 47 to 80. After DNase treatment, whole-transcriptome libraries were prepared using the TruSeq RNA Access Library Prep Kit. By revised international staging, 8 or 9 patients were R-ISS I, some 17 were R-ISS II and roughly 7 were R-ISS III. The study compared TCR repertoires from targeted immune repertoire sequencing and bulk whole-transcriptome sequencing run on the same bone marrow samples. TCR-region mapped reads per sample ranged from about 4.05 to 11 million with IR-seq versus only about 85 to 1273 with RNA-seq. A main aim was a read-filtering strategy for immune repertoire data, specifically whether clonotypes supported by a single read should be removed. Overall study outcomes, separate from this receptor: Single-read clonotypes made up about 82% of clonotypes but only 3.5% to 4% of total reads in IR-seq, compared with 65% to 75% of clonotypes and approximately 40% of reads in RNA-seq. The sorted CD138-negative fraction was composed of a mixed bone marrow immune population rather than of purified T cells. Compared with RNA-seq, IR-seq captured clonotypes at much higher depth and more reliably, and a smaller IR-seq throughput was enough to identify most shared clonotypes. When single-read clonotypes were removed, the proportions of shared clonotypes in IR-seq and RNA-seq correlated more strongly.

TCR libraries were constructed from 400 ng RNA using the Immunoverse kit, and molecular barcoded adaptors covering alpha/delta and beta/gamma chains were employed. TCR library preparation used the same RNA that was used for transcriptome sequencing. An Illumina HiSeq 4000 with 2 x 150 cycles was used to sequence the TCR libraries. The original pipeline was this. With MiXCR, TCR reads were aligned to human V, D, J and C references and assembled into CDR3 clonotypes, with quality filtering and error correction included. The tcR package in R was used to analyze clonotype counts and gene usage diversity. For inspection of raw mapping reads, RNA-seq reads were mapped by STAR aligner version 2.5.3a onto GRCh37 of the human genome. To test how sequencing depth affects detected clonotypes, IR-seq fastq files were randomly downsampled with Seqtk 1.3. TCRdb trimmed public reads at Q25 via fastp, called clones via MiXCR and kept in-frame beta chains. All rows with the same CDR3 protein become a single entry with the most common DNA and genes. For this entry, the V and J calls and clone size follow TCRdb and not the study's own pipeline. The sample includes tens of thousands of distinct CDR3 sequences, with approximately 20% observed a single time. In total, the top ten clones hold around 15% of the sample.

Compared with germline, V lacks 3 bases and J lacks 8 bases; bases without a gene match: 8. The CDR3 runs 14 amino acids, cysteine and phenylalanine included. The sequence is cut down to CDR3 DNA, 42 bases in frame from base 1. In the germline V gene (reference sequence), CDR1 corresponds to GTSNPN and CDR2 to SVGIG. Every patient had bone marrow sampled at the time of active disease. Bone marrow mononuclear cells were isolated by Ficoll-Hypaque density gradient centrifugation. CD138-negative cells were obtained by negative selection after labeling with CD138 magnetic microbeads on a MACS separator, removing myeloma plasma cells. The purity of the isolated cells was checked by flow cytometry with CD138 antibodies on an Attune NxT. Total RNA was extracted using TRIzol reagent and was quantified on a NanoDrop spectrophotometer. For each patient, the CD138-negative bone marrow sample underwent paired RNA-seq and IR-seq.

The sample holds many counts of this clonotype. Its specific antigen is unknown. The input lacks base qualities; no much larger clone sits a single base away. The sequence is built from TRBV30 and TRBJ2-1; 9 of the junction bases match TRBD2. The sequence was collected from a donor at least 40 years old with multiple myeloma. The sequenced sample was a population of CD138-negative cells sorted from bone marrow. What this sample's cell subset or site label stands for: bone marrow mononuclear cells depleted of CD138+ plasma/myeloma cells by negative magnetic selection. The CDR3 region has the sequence CAWSPLAGADEQFF. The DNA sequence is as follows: TGTGCCTGGAGCCCCTTAGCGGGAGCCGATGAGCAGTTCTTC. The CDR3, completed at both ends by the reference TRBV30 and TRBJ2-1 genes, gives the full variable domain SQTIHQWPATLVQPVGSPLSLECTVEGTSNPNLYWYRQAAGRGLQLLFYSVGIGQISSEVPQNLSASRPQDRQFILSSKKLLLSDSGFYLCAWSPLAGADEQFFGPGTRLTVL.